This is a list of T cell receptor beta chains from one sample in a study of shared clonotypes between healthy human individuals. Some clones are missing from TCRdb's copy, which holds only in-frame ones; the method was immunoSEQ multiplex PCR. Among 2.5 million or so clones listed, just over 90% were seen once. The sample consisted of naive CD4+ T cells sorted from blood. Every receptor here comes from a young man in good health. The CDR3 runs from the conserved cysteine through the conserved F or W. A D gene is named only where the DNA matches it firmly. Clone size is shown for a subset of rows, as once, few, many or a class of expanded clone.

TRBD1 TRBJ1-3 TRBV25-1 NA TGTGCCAGCAGTGACCCCTCAAGGGGACAGGGAGTTGGAAACACCATATATTTT CASSDPSRGQGVGNTIYF
TRBD1 TRBJ1-1 TRBV5-1 NA TGCGCCAGCAGCTTGGGGGCGACAGGGAGAGGTGAAGCTTTCTTT CASSLGATGRGEAFF
TRBD1 TRBJ2-1 TRBV6-4 NA TGTGCCAGCAGTCGAACTCGAGGACAGGGACAGGTCAATGAGCAGTTCTTC CASSRTRGQGQVNEQFF
NA TRBJ2-2 TRBV5-1 NA TGCGCCAGCAGCTTGGAGGGGTCGGGACGCCCGAGTACCGGGGAGCTGTTTTTT CASSLEGSGRPSTGELFF
TRBD1 TRBJ2-3 TRBV27 NA TGTGCCAGCAGTTTATTCGGACAGGGGGGGATGCGCACAGATACGCAGTATTTT CASSLFGQGGMRTDTQYF
TRBD1 TRBJ1-1 TRBV7-8 NA TGTGCCAGCAGGATGGGGACAGCGAACACTGAAGCTTTCTTT CASRMGTANTEAFF
TRBD2 TRBJ2-3 TRBV7-9 NA TGTGCCAGCGGTCTTGGACTAGCGGCTACAGATACGCAGTATTTT CASGLGLAATDTQYF
TRBD1 TRBJ2-5 TRBV7-2 NA TGTGCCAGCAGCAAGGGGGACAGAGGAGAGACCCAGTACTTC CASSKGDRGETQYF
NA TRBJ2-2 TRBV9 NA TGTGCCAGCAGCGGCGGGACTTTTAACACCGGGGAGCTGTTTTTT CASSGGTFNTGELFF
TRBD1 TRBJ2-5 TRBV28 NA TGTGCCAGCAGTGGGACAGGGAAAGAGACCCAGTACTTC CASSGTGKETQYF
NA TRBJ2-7 TRBV27 NA TGTGCCAGCAGTTTACGCAGGGCAACCTACGAGCAGTACTTC CASSLRRATYEQYF
NA TRBJ2-1 TRBV5-1 NA TGCGCCAGCAGCTCCGGCCCGGGGGGCACAGGGAGTAAGAATGAGCAGTTCTTC CASSSGPGGTGSKNEQFF
NA TRBJ1-2 TRBV7-2 NA TGTGCCAGCAGCCGGGGGGAAAACTATGGCTACACCTTC CASSRGENYGYTF
NA TRBJ2-3 TRBV6-5 NA TGTGCCAGCCTAGGGGGGGAATCAGATACGCAGTATTTT CASLGGESDTQYF
NA TRBJ1-2 TRBV6-5 NA TGTGCCAGCAGGATCCGGGACGGGGGATATGGCTACACCTTC CASRIRDGGYGYTF
NA TRBJ1-5 TRBV19 once TGTGCCAGTAGTATAGGACAGAACAGCAATCAGCCCCAGCATTTT CASSIGQNSNQPQHF
TRBD1 TRBJ1-5 TRBV5-6 NA TGTGCCAGCAGCAGGACAGGGGTCTATCAGCCCCAGCATTTT CASSRTGVYQPQHF
TRBD1 TRBJ2-1 TRBV18 NA TGTGCCAGCTCATTCGGACAGGGTAGCTCCTACAATGAGCAGTTCTTC CASSFGQGSSYNEQFF
NA TRBJ1-5 TRBV19 NA NA CASSISAASNQPQHF
TRBD2 TRBJ2-5 TRBV7-9 NA TGTGCCAGCAGCACTAGCGGGGGGGCGGAGACCCAGTACTTC CASSTSGGAETQYF
NA TRBJ1-5 TRBV2 NA TGTGCCAGCAGTGCCTACAGTAGCAATCAGCCCCAGCATTTT CASSAYSSNQPQHF
NA TRBJ1-5 TRBV19 NA TGTGCCAGTAGTGATCAGGGAAGTCAGCCCCAGCATTTT CASSDQGSQPQHF
NA TRBJ2-7 TRBV4-3 few TGCGCCAGCAGCCAAGACACCTTGGGGTCCTACGAGCAGTACTTC CASSQDTLGSYEQYF
NA TRBJ2-3 TRBV5-1 NA TGCGCCAGCAGCTTGGTAGGGCTAGACGGTTTTGCAGATACGCAGTATTTT CASSLVGLDGFADTQYF
NA TRBJ1-2 TRBV5-1 NA TGCGCCAGCAGCCCCGGACAGACCCTCTATGGCTACACCTTC CASSPGQTLYGYTF
NA TRBJ1-1 TRBV5-5 NA TGTGCCAGCAGCTCGGTGACAGGATTGAACACTGAAGCTTTCTTT CASSSVTGLNTEAFF
NA TRBJ2-5 TRBV28 NA TGTGCCAGCAGTGGGGGATTTAGGGCACAAGAGACCCAGTACTTC CASSGGFRAQETQYF
TRBD1 TRBJ2-5 TRBV9 NA TGTGCCAGCAGCGTGGGGACAGCAATTCAAGAGACCCAGTACTTC CASSVGTAIQETQYF
TRBD2 TRBJ2-1 TRBV18 NA TGTGCCAGCTCACCAACTAGCGAATACAATGAGCAGTTCTTC CASSPTSEYNEQFF